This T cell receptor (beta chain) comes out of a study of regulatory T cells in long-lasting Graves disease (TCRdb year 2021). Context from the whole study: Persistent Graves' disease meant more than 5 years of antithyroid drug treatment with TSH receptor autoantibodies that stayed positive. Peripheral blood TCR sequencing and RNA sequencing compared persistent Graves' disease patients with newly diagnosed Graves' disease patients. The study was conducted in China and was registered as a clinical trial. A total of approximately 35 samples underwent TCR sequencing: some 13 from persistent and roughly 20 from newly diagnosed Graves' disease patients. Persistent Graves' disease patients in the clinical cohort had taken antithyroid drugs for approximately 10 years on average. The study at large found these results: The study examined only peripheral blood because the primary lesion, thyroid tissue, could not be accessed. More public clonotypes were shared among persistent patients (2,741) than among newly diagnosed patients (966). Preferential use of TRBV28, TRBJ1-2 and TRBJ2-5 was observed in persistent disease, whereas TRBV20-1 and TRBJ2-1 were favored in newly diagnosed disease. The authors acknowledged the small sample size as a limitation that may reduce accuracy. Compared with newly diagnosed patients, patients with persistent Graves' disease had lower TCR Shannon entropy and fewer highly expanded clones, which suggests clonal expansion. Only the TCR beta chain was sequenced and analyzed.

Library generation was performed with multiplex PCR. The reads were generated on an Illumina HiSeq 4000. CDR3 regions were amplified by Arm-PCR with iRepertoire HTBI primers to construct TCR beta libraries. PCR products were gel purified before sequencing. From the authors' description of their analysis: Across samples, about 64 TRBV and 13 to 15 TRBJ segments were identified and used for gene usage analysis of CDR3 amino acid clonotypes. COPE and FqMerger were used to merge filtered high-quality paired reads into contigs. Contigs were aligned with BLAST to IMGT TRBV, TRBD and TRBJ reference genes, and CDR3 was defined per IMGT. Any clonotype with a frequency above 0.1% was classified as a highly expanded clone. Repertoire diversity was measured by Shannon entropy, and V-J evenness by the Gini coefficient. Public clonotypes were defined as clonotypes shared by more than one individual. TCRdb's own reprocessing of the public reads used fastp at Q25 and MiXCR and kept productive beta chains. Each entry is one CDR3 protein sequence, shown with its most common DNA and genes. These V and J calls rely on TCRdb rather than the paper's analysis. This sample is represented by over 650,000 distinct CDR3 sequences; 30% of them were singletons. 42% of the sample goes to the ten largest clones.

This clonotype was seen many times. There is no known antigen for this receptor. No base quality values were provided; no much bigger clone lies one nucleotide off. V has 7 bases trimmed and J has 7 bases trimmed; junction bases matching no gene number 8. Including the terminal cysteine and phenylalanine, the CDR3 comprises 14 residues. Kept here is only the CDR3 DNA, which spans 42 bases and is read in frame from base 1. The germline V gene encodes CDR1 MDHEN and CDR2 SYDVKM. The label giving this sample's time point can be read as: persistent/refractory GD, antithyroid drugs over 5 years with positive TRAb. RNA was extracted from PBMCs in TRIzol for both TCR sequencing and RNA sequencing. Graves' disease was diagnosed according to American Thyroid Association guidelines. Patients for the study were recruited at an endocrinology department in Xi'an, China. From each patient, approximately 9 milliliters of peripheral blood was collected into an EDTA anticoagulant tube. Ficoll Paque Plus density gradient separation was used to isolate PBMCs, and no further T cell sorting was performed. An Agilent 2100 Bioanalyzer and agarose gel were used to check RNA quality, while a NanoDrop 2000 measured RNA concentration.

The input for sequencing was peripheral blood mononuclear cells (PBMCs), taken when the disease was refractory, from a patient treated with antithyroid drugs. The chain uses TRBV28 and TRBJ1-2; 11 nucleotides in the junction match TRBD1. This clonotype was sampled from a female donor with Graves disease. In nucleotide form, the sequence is TGTGCCAGCAACTGGGACAGGGGGAGAAGTGGCTACACCTTC. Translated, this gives CASNWDRGRSGYTF.